The 25 T cell receptor beta chains below were found in one sample sequenced in a study of blood T cell repertoires in COVID-19. Sequencing was performed with immunoSEQ multiplex PCR; in TCRdb, only in-frame clones are kept and a portion is missing. This sample has about 100,000 clones; 88% occur once, and the top ten carry more than 5.5%. Sequenced sample: peripheral blood. Receptors were obtained from an older woman with acute or convalescent COVID-19.

This rearrangement joins TRBV19 to TRBJ2-7, with 10 nucleotides matching TRBD2. The ends lost 7 bases at V and 3 bases at J; junction bases unmatched: 6. CDR3 length: 14 residues. Per germline, CDR1 LNHDA and CDR2 SQIVND (reference sequence). CDR3 sequence (DNA): TGTGCCAGTACAGCGGGAGGGCAGTACTACGAGCAGTACGTC. Amino acid sequence: CASTAGGQYYEQYV.

J is TRBJ2-1 and V is TRBV5-1, with 9 positions matching TRBD1. Germline V gene sequence: CDR1 SGHRS, CDR2 YFSETQ. The CDR3 has 15 residues. J gave up 2 bases and V 6 bases, and 6 bases lay outside the gene matches. Here the CDR3 reads CASTITGGPYNEQFF. CDR3 sequence (DNA): TGCGCCAGCACGATTACAGGGGGCCCCTACAATGAGCAGTTCTTC.

This chain connects TRBV28 to TRBJ2-5; TRBD1 might be the D (5 bases). Germline V gene lookup returns CDR1 MDHEN and CDR2 SYDVKM. V dropped 5 bases and J dropped 5 bases, with 18 bases sitting between them. The CDR3 length is 15 residues. CDR3 nucleotides: TGTGCCAGCAGTCCGGACATGCGATTACGCGAGACCCAGTACTTC. Amino acids: CASSPDMRLRETQYF.

The gene calls are TRBV7-2 and TRBJ2-3; D possibly corresponds to TRBD2 (6 bases). The CDR3 extends over 12 amino acids. The germline V gene encodes CDR1 SGHTA and CDR2 FQGNSA. Trimming pared 5 bases from V and 6 bases from J, leaving 9 bases between. CDR3 nucleotide sequence: TGTGCCAGCAGCCCTGCGGGGGATACGCAGTATTTT. Its translation is CASSPAGDTQYF.

The chain carries TRBV28 and TRBJ2-5, with TRBD1 matching 7 bases. V lost 4 bases to trimming and J lost 4 bases; unmatched junction nucleotides: 9. This CDR3 comprises 15 residues. Germline-derived CDR1 and CDR2 are MDHEN and SYDVKM. The CDR3 is CASSSPTGVGETQYF. The CDR3 nucleotides are TGTGCCAGCAGTTCTCCCACAGGGGTGGGAGAGACCCAGTACTTC.

This chain uses TRBV9 with TRBJ1-1; D uncertain. V was cut by 4 bases and J by 0 bases, with 16 bases left in between. CDR1 and CDR2 (germline): SGDLS, YYNGEE. This CDR3 has 16 residues. CDR3 coding DNA: TGTGCCAGCAGCCCAAATGCTTGGGCTCTGAACACTGAAGCTTTCTTT. Its protein is CASSPNAWALNTEAFF.

With regard to this clone: The junction does not match germline at one end; this may be a read error. V is TRBV5-4 and J is TRBJ2-3; TRBD1 is a possible D gene (5 bases). The CDR3 contains 12 residues. Germline V lookup: CDR1 SGHNT, CDR2 YYREEE (reference sequence). The CDR3 sequence: CASRTDTNTQYF. The CDR3 DNA reads as TGTGCCAGCAGAACGGACACAAATACGCAGTATTTT. The full variable domain, its missing parts supplied by reference TRBV5-4 and TRBJ2-3, is ETGVTQSPTHLIKTRGQQVTLRCSSQSGHNTVSWYQQALGQGPQFIFQYYREEENGRGNFPPRFSGLQFPNYSSELNVNALELDDSALYLCASRTDTNTQYFGPGTRLTVL.

The rearrangement uses TRBV19 and TRBJ1-2; D is ambiguous. The germline CDR1 and CDR2 sequences are LNHDA and SQIVND (reference sequence). There are 14 residues in the CDR3. Trimming left V 7 bases short and J 8 bases short, with 20 bases between. The CDR3 sequence: CASIMDRQTQGYTF. CDR3 bases: TGTGCCAGTATTATGGATAGGCAGACTCAAGGCTACACCTTC. The variable domain in full, with the rest retrieved from reference TRBV19 and TRBJ1-2, is DGGITQSPKYLFRKEGQNVTLSCEQNLNHDAMYWYRQDPGQGLRLIYYSQIVNDFQKGDIAEGYSVSREKKESFPLTVTSAQKNPTAFYLCASIMDRQTQGYTFGSGTRLTVV.

CDR3 sequence: CASSYQRIDNYGYTF. The DNA for the CDR3 is TGTGCCAGCAGCTATCAGAGGATCGATAACTATGGCTACACCTTC. The gene calls are TRBV6-1 and TRBJ1-2; D gene ambiguous. The CDR3 sequence is 15 residues long. Between the trimmed V and J ends, which lost 6 bases and 1 base, there was a span of 15 bases. In germline, CDR1 is MNHNS, CDR2 SASEGT.

In its sample, this clone was seen a few times. The CDR3 DNA sequence: TGTGCCAGCAGCTTAGGGGTCGGGACAGGGATGGACACCATATATTTT. As protein: CASSLGVGTGMDTIYF. The V and J genes are TRBV7-2 and TRBJ1-3, with 9 bases identical to TRBD1. V lost 1 base, J lost 8 bases, and 9 bases stayed unmatched. Germline lookup yields CDR1 SGHTA and CDR2 FQGNSA. The CDR3 is made up of 16 amino acids. Full variable domain (rest looked up from reference TRBV7-2 and TRBJ1-3): GAGVSQSPSNKVTEKGKDVELRCDPISGHTALYWYRQSLGQGLEFLIYFQGNSAPDKSGLPSDRFSAERTGGSVSTLTIQRTQQEDSAVYLCASSLGVGTGMDTIYFGEGSWLTVV.

This rearrangement joins TRBV7-9 to TRBJ1-1; 9 nucleotides match TRBD1. The CDR3 has 16 amino acids. Germline V gene data show CDR1 as SEHNR and CDR2 as FQNEAQ (reference sequence). Germline trimming cut 3 bases from V and 5 bases from J; bases unmatched to any gene: 10. CDR3 DNA sequence: TGTGCCAGCAGCTTCCGGAGTGGGACAGGGAGAACTGAAGCTTTCTTT. Translated: CASSFRSGTGRTEAFF. The full variable domain, rest sourced from reference TRBV7-9 and TRBJ1-1, is DTGVSQNPRHKITKRGQNVTFRCDPISEHNRLYWYRQTLGQGPEFLTYFQNEAQLEKSRLLSDRFSAERPKGSFSTLEIQRTEQGDSAMYLCASSFRSGTGRTEAFFGQGTRLTVV.

This sequence joins TRBV9 and TRBJ2-2; the D gene is possibly TRBD2 (5 bases). Trimming removed 2 bases from V and 1 base from J, with 6 bases in between. Germline V CDR1 and CDR2: SGDLS, YYNGEE. CDR3 length equals 14 residues. This chain's CDR3 is CASSVSGNTGELFF. Here the CDR3 DNA reads TGTGCCAGCAGCGTCAGCGGGAACACCGGGGAGCTGTTTTTT.

The chain has TRBV19 and TRBJ2-2, with D maybe TRBD2 (6 bases). Germline V gene data show CDR1 as LNHDA and CDR2 as SQIVND (reference sequence). This CDR3 spans 15 amino acids. V was pared by 3 bases and J by 0 bases, with 8 bases between. For the CDR3, the DNA is TGTGCCAGTAGTATTAGCGGTCCGAACACCGGGGAGCTGTTTTTT. Translation gives CASSISGPNTGELFF.

The CDR3 region is CASSFRGGTPRRINEKLFF. The CDR3 DNA sequence: TGTGCCAGCAGTTTTAGGGGGGGGACCCCTCGTCGAATTAATGAAAAACTGTTTTTT. The J gene is TRBJ1-4, the V gene TRBV27; TRBD1 is a possible D gene (6 bases). Germline CDR1 is MNHEY and CDR2 is SMNVEV (reference sequence). The V gene lost 3 bases and the J gene lost 4 bases, with 24 bases spanning the gap. The CDR3 runs to 19 residues.

The genes are TRBV5-1 and TRBJ2-7; no clear D. Deletions cut 1 base from V and 7 bases from J, with 18 bases between. CDR1 and CDR2 from the germline V gene are SGHRS and YFSETQ. The CDR3 covers 15 residues. DNA for the CDR3: TGCGCCAGCAGCTTGAGTCGGCCACAAATGGAGGAGCAGTACTTC. Protein sequence: CASSLSRPQMEEQYF.

The chain is built from TRBV18 and TRBJ1-1; a weak D match, TRBD1 (6 bases). The CDR3 length is 14 residues. From germline, CDR1 is KGHSH and CDR2 LQKENI. Trimming shortened V by 6 bases and J by 1 base, and 12 bases separated the two germline ends. CDR3 nucleotides: TGTGCCAGCTCCCCGGGACAAGCGAACACTGAAGCTTTCTTT. Translation: CASSPGQANTEAFF.

This clone was observed once. The rearrangement links TRBV30 to TRBJ2-2; D gene uncertain. The CDR3 is made up of 12 amino acids. The germline CDR1 and CDR2 sequences are GTSNPN and SVGIG (reference sequence). The V end lost 1 base, the J end lost 8 bases, and 8 bases lay between the germline ends. CDR3 in DNA: TGTGCCTGGAGTGGGCAGTTTGGGGAGCTGTTTTTT. Translated, it gives CAWSGQFGELFF.

This clone was observed a few times. CDR3 residues: CASGQIGMPQHF. The CDR3 region has the DNA TGTGCCAGTGGACAGATCGGAATGCCCCAGCATTTT. V and J are TRBV19 and TRBJ1-5; D possibly corresponds to TRBD1 (6 bases). Trimming took 8 bases from V and 9 from J, leaving 14 bases between them. CDR3 size: 12 residues. Germline lookup yields CDR1 LNHDA and CDR2 SQIVND (reference sequence).

The rearrangement joins TRBV2 to TRBJ2-3; the D gene is possibly TRBD1 (5 bases). The germline gives CDR1 SNHLY, CDR2 FYNNEI. CDR3 length: 15 residues. Between the trimmed V and J ends, which lost 4 bases and 5 bases, there was a span of 16 bases. The CDR3 nucleotides read TGTGCCAGCAGTGGGCGAGGTGGGGCGGTAGATACGCAGTATTTT. It specifies CASSGRGGAVDTQYF.

This chain uses TRBV7-8 with TRBJ2-7; 7 bases map to TRBD2. V trimming: 3 bases; J trimming: 6 bases; junction bases outside the gene matches: 5. The CDR3 spans 13 residues. Germline V gene sequence: CDR1 SGHVS, CDR2 FQNEAQ. The chain's CDR3 is CASSFGWGGEQYF. The CDR3 DNA sequence: TGTGCCAGCAGCTTTGGTTGGGGGGGCGAGCAGTACTTC.

The chain is built from TRBV18 and TRBJ2-1; 7 bases align to TRBD2. The V segment lost 2 bases and the J segment 6 bases; nucleotides outside the gene matches: 10. Germline V gives CDR1 KGHSH, CDR2 LQKENI. The CDR3 is made up of 16 amino acids. In nucleotides, the CDR3 is TGTGCCAGCTCACCAGTCAGACTAGCCGGCCTCAATGAGCAGTTCTTC. Translated: CASSPVRLAGLNEQFF. The complete variable domain, with remaining parts taken from reference TRBV18 and TRBJ2-1, reads NAGVMQNPRHLVRRRGQEARLRCSPMKGHSHVYWYRQLPEEGLKFMVYLQKENIIDESGMPKERFSAEFPKEGPSILRIQQVVRGDSAAYFCASSPVRLAGLNEQFFGPGTRLTVL.

The J gene is TRBJ1-1, the V gene TRBV3-1 (or the pseudogene TRBV3-2); maybe TRBD1 (6 bases). CDR1 is LGHDT and CDR2 is YNNKEL in the germline V gene (reference sequence). Trimming shortened V by 0 bases and J by 0 bases, and 20 bases separated the two germline ends. This CDR3 is built from 19 residues. CDR3 amino acids: CASSQDSPGGLTLNTEAFF. The CDR3 coding sequence is TGTGCCAGCAGCCAAGATTCCCCGGGGGGCTTGACCTTGAACACTGAAGCTTTCTTT.

The chain has TRBV19 and TRBJ1-4; D may be TRBD1 (6 bases). There are 14 residues in the CDR3. Looked up from germline, CDR1 is LNHDA and CDR2 is SQIVND (reference sequence). V shed 8 bases and J shed 1 base, with 11 bases lying between them. CDR3 DNA sequence: TGTGCCAGTGGCGTGACAGGAACTAATGAAAAACTGTTTTTT. It translates to CASGVTGTNEKLFF.

The rearrangement joins TRBV10-1 to TRBJ2-3, with D possibly matching TRBD2 (5 bases). The CDR3 sequence is 14 residues long. Germline loops: CDR1 WNHNN, CDR2 SYGVQD (reference sequence). V lost 0 bases to trimming and J lost 4 bases, with 8 bases between them. The CDR3 reads CASSESGRADTQYF. The CDR3, as DNA: TGCGCCAGCAGTGAGTCTGGGAGAGCAGATACGCAGTATTTT.

This chain uses TRBV28 with TRBJ2-7; D may be TRBD1 (5 bases). V gave up 4 bases and J gave up 3 bases, with 10 bases separating them. The CDR3 is 13 amino acids. From germline, CDR1 is MDHEN and CDR2 SYDVKM. Here the CDR3 DNA reads TGTGCCAGCAGTTCAGGACACCTCTACGAGCAGTACTTC. Translating gives CASSSGHLYEQYF. Looking up the rest from reference TRBV28 and TRBJ2-7 gives the full variable domain: DVKVTQSSRYLVKRTGEKVFLECVQDMDHENMFWYRQDPGLGLRLIYFSYDVKMKEKGDIPEGYSVSREKKERFSLILESASTNQTSMYLCASSSGHLYEQYFGPGTRLTVT.